This entry concerns a single TCR beta chain. CDR3 length: 13 amino acids. From germline, CDR1 is SGHRS and CDR2 YFSETQ. Trimming stripped 2 bases from V and 5 bases from J, with 11 bases between. This record belongs to a study of blood T cell repertoires in COVID-19. Across the study: Nucleic acid was either cDNA or gDNA, and it came from T cells, B-cell-depleted T cells, or PBMCs.

Authors' analysis steps: Amplifying reference gene primers gave estimates of nucleated cell counts. Produced via immunoSEQ multiplex PCR; TCRdb's table is partial and in-frame only. V and J calls and clone size are those listed in that table; D and trimming were worked out from the DNA. The sample consists of 170,000 or so clones, about 88% of them appearing once. Participant-given clinical history determined each cohort assignment. Each recovered donor of Cohort 3 presented with two negative PCRs, clearance, or symptom resolution. The chain carries TRBV5-1 and TRBJ2-7, with a tentative D call TRBD2 (6 bases). Sequencing input: PBMCs or T cells enriched from blood (not recorded which). This clonotype was obtained from a woman aged 50 to 65 who had recovered from COVID-19. CDR3 nucleotide sequence: TGCGCCAGCAGCTTACTAGCTGGCGACGAGCAGTACTTC. This encodes CASSLLAGDEQYF.